This TCR beta chain appears in the sequencing data of a study of blood T cells in healthy people across ages. Overall study results and limits: Underestimates were what the diversity estimates from one million T cells were considered to be. Lack of knowledge of donor CMV status possibly confounded expanded clonotype changes.

A second PCR, run for about 6 to 11 cycles, used a sample-barcoded 5' primer plus a J-beta primer mix. TCRdb processed the 5' RACE reads anew with MiXCR; each CDR3 protein has one entry. The profile covers approximately 2,000,000 distinct CDR3 sequences, with about 39% appearing a single time and under 25% taken by the ten largest. A word on this clonotype: As yet, its antigen is unknown.

The CDR3 is 17 amino acids. Germline CDR1 reads SGHTA; CDR2 reads FQGNSA. Trimming cost V 4 bases and J 0 bases, with 13 bases left between them. This clonotype was sampled from a human donor in good health. Sequencing was done on a sample of blood. The chain joins TRBV7-2 to TRBJ1-6; D is unresolved. The CDR3 sequence: CASSSLDGSSYNSPLHF. CDR3 nucleotides: TGTGCCAGCAGCTCGCTGGACGGGAGCTCCTATAATTCACCCCTCCACTTT.